Below are 5 T cell receptor beta chains sequenced from a single sample in a study of PD-1 blockade in classical Hodgkin lymphoma. Autologous stem cell transplantation was followed by relapse in every patient, and brentuximab vedotin exposure varied. Profiling relied on immunoSEQ multiplex PCR, and the TCRdb table lists in-frame clones only, not all of them. The top ten clones hold 9.2% of a sample with roughly 140,000 clones, approximately 80% of them seen once. The material sequenced was peripheral blood mononuclear cells (PBMCs), taken before the second cycle of nivolumab. The origin of the receptors is a human donor with classical Hodgkin lymphoma.

This clone has a handful of counts. This chain uses TRBV5-1 with TRBJ1-4; D gene ambiguous. Germline CDR1 is SGHRS and CDR2 is YFSETQ. The length of the CDR3 is 14 residues. V lost 4 bases and J 4 bases, leaving 11 bases between the germline ends. The CDR3 region is CASSNRGLNEKLFF. The DNA of the CDR3 is TGCGCCAGCAGCAACAGAGGCCTTAATGAAAAACTGTTTTTT.

V gene TRBV5-1 combines with J gene TRBJ2-7; D is unclear. The V end lost 1 base, the J end lost 4 bases, and 9 bases lay between the germline ends. Germline V gene lookup returns CDR1 SGHRS and CDR2 YFSETQ. The CDR3 extends over 13 amino acids. CDR3 coding DNA: TGCGCCAGCAGCTTGACGGGTAAATACGAGCAGTACTTC. Residues: CASSLTGKYEQYF.

Note on this clone: A junction end diverges from the germline sequence, so it may reflect a read error. This rearrangement joins TRBV7-3 to TRBJ2-1; 16 positions match TRBD2. This CDR3 has 13 residues. Germline V gene data show CDR1 as SGHTA and CDR2 as FQGTGA. CDR3 coding DNA: TGTGCCAGCAGCTTGGGACTAGCGGGAGGGCCGATCTTC. It yields the protein CASSLGLAGGPIF.

V usage is TRBV9 and J usage is TRBJ2-5; the D is unclear. CDR3 length equals 15 residues. Germline lookup yields CDR1 SGDLS and CDR2 YYNGEE. The ends were cut back, 0 bases at V and 5 bases at J, with 14 bases in the middle. The CDR3 DNA reads as TGTGCCAGCAGCGTAGGAGGCAGCGCTGGTGAGACCCAGTACTTC. Its translation is CASSVGGSAGETQYF.

V and J are TRBV28 and TRBJ1-6, with 7 bases matching TRBD1. The V and J ends lost 3 bases and 4 bases, in that order; junction bases with no gene match: 12. The germline gives CDR1 MDHEN, CDR2 SYDVKM. CDR3 size: 18 residues. CDR3 sequence reads: CASSFLNLGGSYNSPLHF. DNA of the CDR3: TGTGCCAGCAGTTTTCTCAACTTAGGGGGCAGTTATAATTCACCCCTCCACTTT.